This T cell receptor (beta chain) emerged from a study of CD8 T cells in Susac syndrome. The multiple sclerosis control cohort comprised treatment-naive individuals presenting with stable or active relapsing-remitting disease. An amount of RNA that ranged from roughly 0.5 to 1 ug was reverse transcribed with random hexamers. Each CDR3 protein gets one entry after TCRdb re-called the immunoSEQ multiplex PCR reads with MiXCR. This sample has approximately 270,000 distinct CDR3 sequences, with roughly 93% found just once. Per the germline V gene, CDR1 is SNHLY and CDR2 is FYNNEI. The ends were cut back, 4 bases at V and 7 bases at J, with 19 bases in the middle. The CDR3 has 16 amino acids.

Sequences were obtained from CD4+ T cells from PBMCs. This sequence originates from a human donor with multiple sclerosis. The rearrangement links TRBV2 to TRBJ1-4, with D possibly being TRBD1 (5 bases). The CDR3 region has the DNA TGTGCCAGCAGTGGCATCGTAAAGGGGTCCCCTGAAAAACTGTTTTTT. Translating it yields CASSGIVKGSPEKLFF. Full variable domain (missing parts from reference TRBV2 and TRBJ1-4): EPEVTQTPSHQVTQMGQEVILRCVPISNHLYFYWYRQILGQKVEFLVSFYNNEISEKSEIFDDQFSVERPDGSNFTLKIRSTKLEDSAMYFCASSGIVKGSPEKLFFGSGTQLSVL.